The following is a T cell receptor (beta chain) sequence with its context. The ends lost 4 bases at V and 2 bases at J; junction bases unmatched: 9. In germline, CDR1 is SGDLS, CDR2 YYNGEE. The CDR3 loop spans 17 amino acids. Authors' analysis steps: Estimates of nucleated cell counts were drawn from the amplification of reference gene primers. Profiled with immunoSEQ multiplex PCR; TCRdb holds only in-frame clones, not every one. D and trimming come from the DNA, and the V and J calls and clone size come from that table. The sample holds 40,000 to 50,000 clones; about 89% are singletons and the top ten take approximately 5.9%. This sample was included in a study of blood T cell repertoires in COVID-19.

This sequence originates from a man aged 65 to 79 with active COVID-19. The rearrangement joins TRBV9 to TRBJ2-2, with 9 nucleotides matching TRBD2. Sequencing was done on a sample of peripheral blood. The CDR3 bases are TGTGCCAGCAGCCCCCTTTTAGCGGGGGAAAACACCGGGGAGCTGTTTTTT. The encoded protein is CASSPLLAGENTGELFF. Full variable domain (outside the CDR3, taken from reference TRBV9 and TRBJ2-2): DSGVTQTPKHLITATGQRVTLRCSPRSGDLSVYWYQQSLDQGLQFLIQYYNGEERAKGNILERFSAQQFPDLHSELNLSSLELGDSALYFCASSPLLAGENTGELFFGEGSRLTVL.